The 7 T cell receptor beta chains listed next were all sequenced from one sample in a study of blood T cells in healthy people across ages. Sample-barcoded 5' priming and a J-beta primer mix drove a second PCR of about 6 to 12 cycles. TCRdb analysed the 5' RACE reads with MiXCR anew, one entry per CDR3 protein. The data hold about 1.8 million distinct CDR3 sequences, with 49% observed a single time. The specimen was blood. The receptors here all came from a middle-aged woman in good health.

The rearrangement joins TRBV7-9 to TRBJ2-1; 9 nucleotides line up with TRBD1. Trimming took 5 bases from V and 15 from J; bases not matched to a gene: 11. This CDR3 is built from 13 residues. Germline V gene data show CDR1 as SEHNR and CDR2 as FQNEAQ (reference sequence). The CDR3 DNA follows: TGTGCCAGCAGCCCACCCCCAGGACAGGGGATGTTCTTC. Its translation: CASSPPPGQGMFF. The full variable domain, rest sourced from reference TRBV7-9 and TRBJ2-1, is DTGVSQNPRHKITKRGQNVTFRCDPISEHNRLYWYRQTLGQGPEFLTYFQNEAQLEKSRLLSDRFSAERPKGSFSTLEIQRTEQGDSAMYLCASSPPPGQGMFFGPGTRLTVL.

The chain couples TRBV7-2 to TRBJ1-2, with 9 positions matching TRBD1. Germline-derived CDR1 and CDR2 are SGHTA and FQGNSA. The CDR3 covers 16 residues. V was clipped by 5 bases and J by 5 bases; unmatched bases: 12. CDR3 DNA: TGTGCCAGCAGCCGTACCAATACAGGGGGCGGATATGGCTACACCTTC. This encodes CASSRTNTGGGYGYTF. Combining the CDR3 with reference TRBV7-2 and TRBJ1-2 gives the whole variable domain GAGVSQSPSNKVTEKGKDVELRCDPISGHTALYWYRQSLGQGLEFLIYFQGNSAPDKSGLPSDRFSAERTGGSVSTLTIQRTQQEDSAVYLCASSRTNTGGGYGYTFGSGTRLTVV.

The J gene is TRBJ2-2, the V gene TRBV6-5, with a tentative D call TRBD1 (5 bases). CDR3 length: 15 amino acids. V was clipped by 6 bases and J by 1 base, with 12 bases between them. Germline V gives CDR1 MNHEY, CDR2 SVGAGI. CDR3 sequence: CASSLLTVNTGELFF. CDR3 DNA: TGTGCCAGCAGCCTACTGACAGTGAACACCGGGGAGCTGTTTTTT.

The chain links TRBV14 to TRBJ2-4; 9 bases agree with TRBD1. The J call may be mistaken, given a closer DNA end match to TRBJ2-7. The CDR3 covers 15 residues. Germline values: CDR1 SGHDN, CDR2 FVKESK. The CDR3 is CASSQDWGQGYEQYF. The CDR3 DNA sequence: TGTGCCAGCAGCCAAGACTGGGGACAGGGTTACGAGCAGTACTTC.

This clonotype was recorded a few times. This chain uses TRBV20-1 with TRBJ2-5; weak D call: TRBD2 (5 bases). The V end was cut by 6 bases, the J end by 7 bases, with 18 bases between. The CDR3 sequence is 13 residues long. The V gene's germline CDR1 is DFQATT and CDR2 SNEGSKA (reference sequence). The CDR3 nucleotides read TGCAGTGCCTTCTCCGGCGGTGAGGGGACCCAGTACTTC. The encoded protein is CSAFSGGEGTQYF.

The V call is TRBV12-3 or TRBV12-4, the J call TRBJ2-1; D may correspond to TRBD1 or TRBD2 (5 bases each). The CDR3 is made up of 14 amino acids. The V gene lost 8 bases and the J gene lost 10 bases, with 21 bases spanning the gap. For the CDR3, the DNA is TGTGCCAGCCTCCCGGGGCTAGAGTTGCGGGAGCAGTTCTTC. Protein sequence: CASLPGLELREQFF.

The V call is TRBV28, the J call TRBJ2-5; D might be TRBD1 or TRBD2, each matching 7 bases. V lost 11 bases, J lost 4 bases, and 17 bases lay in between. The CDR3 covers 13 residues. Germline CDR1 is MDHEN and CDR2 is SYDVKM. CDR3 region: CACNQGGAETQYF. In DNA form, the CDR3 reads TGTGCCTGTAACCAGGGGGGGGCAGAGACCCAGTACTTC.